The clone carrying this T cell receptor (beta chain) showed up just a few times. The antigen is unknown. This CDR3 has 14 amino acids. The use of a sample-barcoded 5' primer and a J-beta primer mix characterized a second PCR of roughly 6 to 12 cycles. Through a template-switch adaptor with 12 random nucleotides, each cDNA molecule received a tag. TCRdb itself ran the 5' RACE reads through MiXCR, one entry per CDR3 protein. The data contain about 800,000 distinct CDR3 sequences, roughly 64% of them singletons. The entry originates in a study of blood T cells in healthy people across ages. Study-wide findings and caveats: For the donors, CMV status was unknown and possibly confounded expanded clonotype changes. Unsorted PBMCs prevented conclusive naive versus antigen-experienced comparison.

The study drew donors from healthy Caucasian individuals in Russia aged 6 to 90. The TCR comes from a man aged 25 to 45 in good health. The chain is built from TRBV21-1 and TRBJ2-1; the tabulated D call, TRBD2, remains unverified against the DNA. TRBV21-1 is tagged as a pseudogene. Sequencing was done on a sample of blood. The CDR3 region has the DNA TGTGCCAGCAAAGCCGGGACTAGAGACAATGAGCAGTTCTTC. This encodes CASKAGTRDNEQFF.